This note documents a single T cell receptor (beta chain) sequence. Its antigen is as yet unknown. The sample comes from a study of blood T cells in healthy people across ages. Study-wide results and caveats: Fewer expanded clones and more diversity marked long-lived versus aged donors.

Primers used in a second PCR of roughly 6 to 12 cycles were a sample-barcoded 5' primer and a J-beta primer mix. MiXCR, run by TCRdb on the 5' RACE reads, gives a single entry per CDR3 protein. This sample yields hundreds of thousands of distinct CDR3 sequences, of which about 53% are seen a single time; more than 35% belongs to the top ten. There are 14 residues in the CDR3. Germline loops: CDR1 DFQATT, CDR2 SNEGSKA (reference sequence). After removal of 6 bases from V and 4 bases from J, the junction contained 9 bases not matched to a gene. The chain is built from TRBV20-1 and TRBJ2-5; TRBD2 matches at 9 bases. Specimen: blood. This TCR came from a man between 60 and 75 years old in good health. CDR3 nucleotide sequence: TGCAGTGCCCTGTTGGGACTAGCTCCAGAGACCCAGTACTTC. Amino acids: CSALLGLAPETQYF.